This record covers a single T cell receptor beta chain. This sample was taken from a study of T cells after yellow fever vaccination. The CDR3 length is 14 residues. From germline, CDR1 is MDHEN and CDR2 SYDVKM. Trimming took 5 bases from V and 10 from J, leaving 15 bases between them. TCRdb re-called the 5' RACE reads with MiXCR, one entry per CDR3 protein. The sample carries nearly 550,000 distinct CDR3 sequences, about 19% recorded once. The sample consisted of PBMCs, taken 15 days after the yellow fever booster vaccination. The receptor's source is a man aged 30 to 39 who received the YFV17D yellow fever vaccine. This chain connects TRBV28 to TRBJ1-6, with TRBD1 as a possible D gene (6 bases). The chain's CDR3 is CASSPTGHVSPLHF. DNA for the CDR3: TGTGCCAGCAGTCCTACAGGGCATGTGTCACCCCTCCACTTT.